A selection of T cell receptor beta chains follows, all from one sample in a study of T cell responses to AZD1222 COVID-19 vaccine. This table comes from immunoSEQ multiplex PCR, and its TCRdb copy is limited to in-frame clones, with some not included. The profile shows 150,000 to 200,000 clones, about nine tenths of them singletons. Specimen: peripheral blood, collected on day 0 of AZD1222 vaccination. The receptors were sampled from an adult in good health. Each CDR3 is given with its conserved first and last residue. The order of the fields is V gene, J gene, clone size, D gene, CDR3 protein, CDR3 DNA. D genes are given only for firm matches. Clone sizes are given selectively: once, few, many, or a class where the clone is expanded.

>TRBV9|TRBJ2-3|.|TRBD2
CASSRLLAGASDTQYF
TGTGCCAGCAGCCGTCTCCTAGCGGGGGCCTCAGATACGCAGTATTTT
>TRBV5-5|TRBJ2-7|.|.
CASSSGRAGVYEQYF
TGTGCCAGCAGCTCCGGTAGGGCAGGGGTCTACGAGCAGTACTTC
>TRBV24-1|TRBJ1-5|.|.
CATSDGYSNQPQHF
TGTGCCACCAGTGATGGGTATAGCAATCAGCCCCAGCATTTT
>TRBV29-1|TRBJ2-7|.|.
CSVREAEGNPYEQYF
TGCAGCGTGAGAGAGGCGGAGGGGAACCCCTACGAGCAGTACTTC
>TRBV20-1|TRBJ2-2|.|.
CSASPQANTGELFF
TGCAGTGCTAGTCCCCAGGCGAACACCGGGGAGCTGTTTTTT
>TRBV9|TRBJ1-6|.|TRBD1
CASSVEGTGDGFYNSPLHF
TGTGCCAGCAGCGTAGAAGGGACAGGGGACGGCTTCTATAATTCACCCCTCCACTTT
>TRBV12-3/TRBV12-4|TRBJ2-3|.|.
CASSRLTWDTQYF
TGTGCCAGCAGTAGACTCACCTGGGATACGCAGTATTTT
>TRBV6-5|TRBJ1-2|once|TRBD1
CASSYWTGDGYTF
TGTGCCAGCAGTTATTGGACAGGGGATGGCTACACCTTC
>TRBV7-6|TRBJ1-5|.|.
CASSLSPGYGQPQHF
TGTGCCAGCAGCCTTTCCCCAGGGTATGGTCAGCCCCAGCATTTT
>TRBV6-2/TRBV6-3|TRBJ2-7|.|.
CASSYYGVQYEQYF
TGTGCCAGCAGTTACTACGGGGTCCAGTACGAGCAGTACTTC
>TRBV4-3|TRBJ2-1|.|.
CASSQRNEQFF
TGCGCCAGCAGCCAGCGCAATGAGCAGTTCTTC
>TRBV5-1|TRBJ1-2|.|.
CASSPGGGYTF
TGCGCCAGCAGCCCCGGTGGTGGCTACACCTTC
>TRBV9|TRBJ1-6|.|.
CASSPAGEISSPLHF
TGTGCCAGCAGCCCGGCGGGGGAAATAAGTTCACCCCTCCACTTT
>TRBV30|TRBJ2-3|.|TRBD2
CAWRTSGTTDTQYF
TGTGCCTGGAGGACTAGCGGGACCACAGATACGCAGTATTTT
>TRBV7-7|TRBJ2-7|.|.
CASSPQEGISYEQYF
TGTGCCAGCAGCCCACAGGAGGGGATTTCCTACGAGCAGTACTTC
>TRBV5-4|TRBJ1-2|.|.
CASSLAAGDGYTF
TGTGCCAGCAGCTTGGCGGCAGGGGACGGCTACACCTTC
>TRBV19|TRBJ1-2|once|TRBD1
CASSILPGQGGYTF
TGTGCCAGTAGTATACTTCCCGGACAGGGAGGCTACACCTTC
>TRBV5-6|TRBJ1-5|.|.
CASSSGVNSNQPQHF
TGTGCCAGCAGCTCCGGGGTGAATAGCAATCAGCCCCAGCATTTT
>TRBV4-3|TRBJ1-2|.|.
CASSQDFQVDGYTF
TGCGCCAGCAGCCAAGATTTCCAGGTGGATGGCTACACCTTC
>TRBV15|TRBJ2-7|.|.
CATSSSRGANYEQYF
TGTGCCACCAGCAGCAGCCGCGGGGCAAATTACGAGCAGTACTTC
>TRBV5-1|TRBJ2-5|.|.
CASSLEYSQETQYF
TGCGCCAGCAGCTTGGAATACTCACAAGAGACCCAGTACTTC
>TRBV9|TRBJ1-2|.|.
CASSVEGRPNYGYTF
TGTGCCAGCAGCGTAGAGGGGCGTCCCAACTATGGCTACACCTTC
>TRBV2|TRBJ2-3|.|.
CASSPSRGVGTDTQYF
TGTGCCAGCAGTCCTAGTAGGGGAGTGGGGACAGATACGCAGTATTTT
>TRBV6-5|TRBJ2-1|.|TRBD2
CASRDGTSEQFF
TGTGCCAGCAGGGACGGGACTAGTGAGCAGTTCTTC
>TRBV19|TRBJ2-7|.|.
CASSTGLIYEQYF
TGTGCCAGTAGTACGGGACTGATCTACGAGCAGTACTTC
>TRBV6-1|TRBJ1-2|.|.
CASSEDQGFSGYGYTF
TGTGCCAGCAGTGAGGATCAGGGCTTTTCGGGTTATGGCTACACCTTC
>TRBV7-9|TRBJ2-2|.|.
CASRPRQSNTGELFF
TGTGCCAGCAGACCTAGACAATCGAACACCGGGGAGCTGTTTTTT
>TRBV19|TRBJ2-7|.|TRBD1
CASSAPGQDLRQYF
TGTGCCAGTAGTGCCCCCGGACAGGACCTTCGACAGTACTTC
>TRBV11-2|TRBJ2-7|.|TRBD1
CASSLGTGDEQYF
TGTGCCAGCAGCTTGGGGACAGGGGACGAGCAGTACTTC
>TRBV14|TRBJ1-5|.|.
CASSQDRNQPQHF
TGTGCCAGCAGCCAAGATCGAAATCAGCCCCAGCATTTT
>TRBV3-1/TRBV3-2|TRBJ2-7|.|TRBD1
CASSRDSSYEQYF
TGTGCCAGCAGCCGGGACAGCTCCTACGAGCAGTACTTC
>TRBV5-5|TRBJ2-3|.|TRBD2
CASTLGPSGGTTDTQYF
TGTGCCAGCACCCTGGGTCCCAGCGGGGGGACCACAGATACGCAGTATTTT
>TRBV4-3|TRBJ1-2|.|TRBD1
CASSQVGQGAGGYTF
TGCGCCAGCAGCCAAGTGGGACAGGGGGCTGGTGGCTACACCTTC
>TRBV27|TRBJ1-1|.|TRBD1
CASSLRGQANTEAFF
TGTGCCAGCAGTTTACGTGGACAGGCGAACACTGAAGCTTTCTTT
>TRBV6-1|TRBJ1-6|.|.
CASSDTGDSYNSPLHF
TGTGCCAGCAGTGACACGGGGGACTCCTATAATTCACCCCTCCACTTT
>TRBV7-9|TRBJ1-2|.|TRBD1
CASRAGTGDSGYTF
TGTGCCAGCAGGGCCGGGACAGGAGATTCCGGCTACACCTTC
>TRBV4-1|TRBJ1-5|.|TRBD1
CASSQERGQGPNQPQHF
TGCGCCAGCAGCCAAGAAAGGGGGCAGGGCCCCAATCAGCCCCAGCATTTT
>TRBV29-1|TRBJ1-2|.|TRBD1
CSVEETGPYGYTF
TGCAGCGTTGAAGAGACAGGGCCTTATGGCTACACCTTC
>TRBV9|TRBJ1-5|.|.
CASSVGVGKNQPQHF
TGTGCCAGCAGCGTAGGGGTGGGAAAGAATCAGCCCCAGCATTTT
>TRBV4-3|TRBJ2-7|.|.
CASSQDRDGRYEQYF
TGCGCCAGCAGCCAAGATCGGGACGGACGCTACGAGCAGTACTTC
>TRBV2|TRBJ2-1|.|TRBD2
CASSEIAGGLSSYNEQFF
TGTGCCAGCAGTGAAATAGCGGGGGGCCTCAGCTCCTACAATGAGCAGTTCTTC
>TRBV7-3|TRBJ2-2|.|TRBD2
CASSPGLAGTGELFF
TGTGCCAGCAGCCCGGGACTAGCGGGTACCGGGGAGCTGTTTTTT
>TRBV20-1|TRBJ1-4|.|.
CSARVMRGLFF
TGCAGTGCAAGAGTTATGCGCGGACTGTTTTTT
>TRBV6-4|TRBJ2-7|.|.
CASRKTETGPSYEQYF
TGTGCCAGCAGGAAAACGGAGACAGGTCCCTCCTACGAGCAGTACTTC
>TRBV30|TRBJ2-7|.|TRBD1
CAWSASQGAYEQYF
TGTGCCTGGAGTGCCTCGCAGGGGGCCTACGAGCAGTACTTC
>TRBV27|TRBJ2-3|.|.
CASRGDGTDTQYF
TGTGCCAGTCGCGGGGACGGCACAGATACGCAGTATTTT
>TRBV20-1|TRBJ1-2|.|TRBD1
CSAIGGEGYTF
TGCAGTGCTATAGGGGGCGAGGGCTACACCTTC
>TRBV7-7|TRBJ2-2|few|.
CASSQDTSFGELFF
TGTGCTAGCAGTCAGGACACGTCTTTTGGGGAGCTGTTTTTT
>TRBV4-3|TRBJ2-4|.|.
CASSQVQGNIQYF
TGCGCCAGCAGCCAAGTCCAGGGGAACATTCAGTACTTC
>TRBV4-3|TRBJ1-4|.|.
CASSQDLGGVGEKLFF
TGCGCCAGCAGCCAAGATCTCGGGGGCGTGGGGGAAAAACTGTTTTTT
>TRBV6-5|TRBJ2-1|.|TRBD2
CATQIGGVPVEQFF
TGTGCCACCCAGATCGGGGGGGTGCCTGTTGAGCAGTTCTTC
>TRBV6-5|TRBJ1-1|.|.
CASSHIQFTNTEAFF
TGTGCCAGCAGTCACATACAGTTTACGAACACTGAAGCTTTCTTT
>TRBV5-5|TRBJ1-3|.|.
CASSFPTQRPGNTIYF
TGTGCCAGCAGCTTCCCCACCCAGAGGCCTGGAAACACCATATATTTT